This T cell receptor (beta chain) was sequenced for a study of blood T cell repertoires in COVID-19. Sequencing was performed with immunoSEQ multiplex PCR; in TCRdb, only in-frame clones are kept and a portion is missing. The sample lists about 42,000 clones, just over 85% occurring once. The sample consisted of peripheral blood. This TCR was sampled from a man aged 65 to 79 with acute or convalescent COVID-19.

The DNA of the CDR3 is TGTGCCAGCAGCTACCGAGGCTCCCAGCAAGAGACCCAGTACTTC. Residues: CASSYRGSQQETQYF. The gene calls are TRBV7-2 and TRBJ2-5; unclear D gene. Looked up from germline, CDR1 is SGHTA and CDR2 is FQGNSA. V lost 4 bases, J lost 2 bases, and 14 bases lay in between. The CDR3 has 15 amino acids.